This T cell receptor beta chain was captured by sequencing in a study of spatial heterogeneity in lung cancer. Looking at the study overall: Available PBMC from follow-up, collected a median of roughly 2 years after resection, underwent sequencing. Detected sequences consistently included more beta-chain ones than alpha-chain ones. More than nine raw reads, on average, carried each unique TCR and UMI combination.

The sample's time point: blood at routine non-recurrence follow-up after resection. Unsorted samples of tumor, nontumor lung or frozen PBMC had their whole RNA sequenced. This clonotype was detected a few times. From the 5' RACE reads, TCRdb called clonotypes with MiXCR, one entry per CDR3 protein. The sample includes some 120,000 distinct CDR3 sequences, more than 10% of them seen just once. V dropped 2 bases and J dropped 1 base, with 14 bases sitting between them. The CDR3 covers 16 residues. Germline V lookup: CDR1 PRHDT, CDR2 FYEKMQ (reference sequence). This material consisted of PBMCs, taken at follow-up. The J gene is TRBJ2-5, the V gene TRBV13; D may be TRBD1 (5 bases). This receptor was identified in a male donor with early-stage non-small cell lung cancer. CDR3 protein: CASSLIPGAGQETQYF. The CDR3 DNA sequence: TGTGCCAGCAGCTTAATCCCTGGGGCAGGCCAAGAGACCCAGTACTTC.